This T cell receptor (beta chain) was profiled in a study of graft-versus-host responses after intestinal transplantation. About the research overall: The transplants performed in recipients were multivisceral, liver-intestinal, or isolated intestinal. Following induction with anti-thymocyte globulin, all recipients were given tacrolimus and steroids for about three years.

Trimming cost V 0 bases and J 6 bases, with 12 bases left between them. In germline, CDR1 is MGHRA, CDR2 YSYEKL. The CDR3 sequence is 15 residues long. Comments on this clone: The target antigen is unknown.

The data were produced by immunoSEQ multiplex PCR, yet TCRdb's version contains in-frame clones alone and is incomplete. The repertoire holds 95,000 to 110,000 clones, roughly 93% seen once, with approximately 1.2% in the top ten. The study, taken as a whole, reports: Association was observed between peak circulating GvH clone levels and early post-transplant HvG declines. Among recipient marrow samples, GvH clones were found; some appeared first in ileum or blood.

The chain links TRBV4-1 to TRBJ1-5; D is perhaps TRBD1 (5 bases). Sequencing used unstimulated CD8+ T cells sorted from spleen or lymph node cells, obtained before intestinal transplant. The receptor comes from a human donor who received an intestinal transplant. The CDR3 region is CASSQDIQATQPQHF. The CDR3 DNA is TGCGCCAGCAGCCAAGATATACAGGCAACTCAGCCCCAGCATTTT.